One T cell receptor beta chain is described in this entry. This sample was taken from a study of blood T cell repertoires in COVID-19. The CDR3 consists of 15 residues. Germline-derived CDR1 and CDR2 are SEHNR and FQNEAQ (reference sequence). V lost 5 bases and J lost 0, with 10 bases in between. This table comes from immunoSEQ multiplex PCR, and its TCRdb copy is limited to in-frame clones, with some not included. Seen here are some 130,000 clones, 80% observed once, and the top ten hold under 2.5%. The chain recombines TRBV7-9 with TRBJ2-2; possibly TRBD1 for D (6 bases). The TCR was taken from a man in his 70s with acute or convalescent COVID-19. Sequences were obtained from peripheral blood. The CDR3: CASSPGTTNTGELFF. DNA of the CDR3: TGTGCCAGCAGCCCCGGGACAACGAACACCGGGGAGCTGTTTTTT.